Shown below are 12 T cell receptor beta chains from a single sample sequenced in a study of T cell repertoires in cytomegalovirus infection. No antigens are known for them. TCRdb re-analysed the reads in MiXCR, keeping a single row per CDR3 protein. Counted here are a few hundred thousand distinct CDR3 sequences, approximately 40% occurring once; the ten biggest clones make up 48%. Sequenced here: cultured PBMCs, sampled from culture after CMV antigen stimulation. These receptors all come from a human donor in good health (CMV status not recorded). Some clones in this sample may be carry-over from other donors' samples.

This clonotype occurred many times. The rearrangement joins TRBV11-2 to TRBJ2-3; perhaps TRBD2 as D (5 bases). The CDR3 length is 13 residues. CDR1 and CDR2 (germline): SGHAT, FQNNGV. Trimming shortened V by 5 bases and J by 6 bases, and 12 bases separated the two germline ends. The CDR3 DNA reads TGTGCCAGCAGCCTAGGAACGGGGGATACGCAGTATTTT. This gives the protein CASSLGTGDTQYF.

In this sample, this clonotype turned up many times. The chain has TRBV11-2 and TRBJ2-3; TRBD2 aligns across 12 bases. V dropped 5 bases and J dropped 6; count of bases not matched to a gene: 9. Germline CDR1 SGHAT, CDR2 FQNNGV. The CDR3 sequence is 16 residues long. As DNA, the CDR3 is TGTGCCAGCAGCCCAGGCGGGCTAGCGGGGGGGGATACGCAGTATTTT. It translates to CASSPGGLAGGDTQYF.

The chain joins TRBV12-5 to TRBJ1-6; D might be TRBD1 (5 bases). Trimming shortened V by 4 bases and J by 7 bases, and 14 bases separated the two germline ends. The CDR3 consists of 15 residues. CDR1 and CDR2 (germline): LGHNT, FRNRAP. CDR3 bases: TGTGCTAGTGGTTCGGCAGGGTCCGGCAATTCACCCCTCCACTTT. Its translation: CASGSAGSGNSPLHF.

The J gene is TRBJ2-1, the V gene TRBV12-3 or TRBV12-4, with TRBD2 as a possible D gene (6 bases). Deletions cut 7 bases from V and 6 bases from J, with 19 bases between. The CDR3 is 15 amino acids. The CDR3 region is CASIPGLAPVNEQFF. CDR3 nucleotide sequence: TGTGCCAGCATTCCGGGGCTAGCGCCAGTCAATGAGCAGTTCTTC.

This clonotype was observed a handful of times. The CDR3: CASSWGTSGRARSWTGELFF. CDR3 DNA sequence: TGTGCCAGCAGCTGGGGGACTAGCGGGAGGGCCAGGTCGTGGACCGGGGAGCTGTTTTTT. This chain connects TRBV7-2 to TRBJ2-2, with 16 bases lining up with TRBD2. Germline V gene sequence: CDR1 SGHTA, CDR2 FQGNSA. V trimming: 4 bases; J trimming: 5 bases; junction bases outside the gene matches: 13. CDR3 length: 20 residues.

The chain carries TRBV7-2 and TRBJ2-1; tentatively, D is TRBD1 (6 bases). Per germline, CDR1 SGHTA and CDR2 FQGNSA. Deletions cut 6 bases from V and 0 bases from J, with 9 bases between. This CDR3 comprises 14 residues. The CDR3 region is CASRGTTSYNEQFF. The CDR3 DNA sequence: TGTGCCAGCAGGGGGACAACCTCCTACAATGAGCAGTTCTTC.

This clonotype has just a few counts. V is TRBV5-5 and J is TRBJ2-1, with 14 nucleotides matching TRBD2. With 0 bases clipped from V and 14 bases from J, the junction kept 7 bases outside the gene matches. Germline V gene data show CDR1 as SGHKS and CDR2 as YYEKEE (reference sequence). This CDR3 has 15 residues. The CDR3 spells CASSLDGTSGRSEFF. The CDR3 nucleotides read TGTGCCAGCAGCTTGGATGGGACTAGCGGGAGATCTGAGTTCTTC.

This clonotype was seen a handful of times. This sequence joins TRBV6-1 and TRBJ2-1, with D maybe TRBD2 (5 bases). V lost 8 bases and J 4 bases, leaving 15 bases between the germline ends. The CDR3 is 14 residues long. Per the germline V gene, CDR1 is MNHNS and CDR2 is SASEGT. For the CDR3, the DNA is TGTGCCAGCTCCCCCCGTGGGAGATACAATGAGCAGTTCTTC. Translating gives CASSPRGRYNEQFF.

V usage is TRBV7-9 and J usage is TRBJ1-2; D ambiguous. CDR1 and CDR2 from the germline V gene are SEHNR and FQNEAQ (reference sequence). Deletions cut 10 bases from V and 6 bases from J, with 3 bases between. This CDR3 spans 8 amino acids. CDR3 nucleotides: TGTGCCACCAATGGCTACACCTTC. Residues: CATNGYTF.

The rearrangement uses TRBV6-6 and TRBJ2-7, with D possibly TRBD2 on 5 matching bases. V was cut by 7 bases and J by 1 base, with 8 bases left in between. Germline values: CDR1 MNHNY, CDR2 SVGAGI (reference sequence). The CDR3 runs 12 residues. The CDR3 here is CASTLASYEQYF. CDR3 in DNA: TGTGCCAGCACCTTAGCGTCCTACGAGCAGTACTTC.

This clonotype was recorded a few times. The chain couples TRBV12-3 or TRBV12-4 to TRBJ2-7; 10 bases align to TRBD2. This CDR3 has 15 amino acids. The ends lost 3 bases at V and 7 bases at J; junction bases unmatched: 9. The chain's CDR3 is CASSFLSGRVKEQYF. The CDR3 DNA is TGTGCCAGCAGTTTCCTCAGCGGGAGGGTAAAAGAGCAGTACTTC.

This clonotype was observed at least ten times. The chain couples TRBV7-8 to TRBJ2-7, with D possibly TRBD2 on 6 matching bases. Trimming cost V 1 base and J 3 bases, with 16 bases left between them. This CDR3 contains 16 residues. Germline CDR1 reads SGHVS; CDR2 reads FQNEAQ. The CDR3 nucleotides read TGTGCCAGCAGCTTAGGGCTCCGGGACTGGAACTACGAGCAGTACTTC. It yields the protein CASSLGLRDWNYEQYF.